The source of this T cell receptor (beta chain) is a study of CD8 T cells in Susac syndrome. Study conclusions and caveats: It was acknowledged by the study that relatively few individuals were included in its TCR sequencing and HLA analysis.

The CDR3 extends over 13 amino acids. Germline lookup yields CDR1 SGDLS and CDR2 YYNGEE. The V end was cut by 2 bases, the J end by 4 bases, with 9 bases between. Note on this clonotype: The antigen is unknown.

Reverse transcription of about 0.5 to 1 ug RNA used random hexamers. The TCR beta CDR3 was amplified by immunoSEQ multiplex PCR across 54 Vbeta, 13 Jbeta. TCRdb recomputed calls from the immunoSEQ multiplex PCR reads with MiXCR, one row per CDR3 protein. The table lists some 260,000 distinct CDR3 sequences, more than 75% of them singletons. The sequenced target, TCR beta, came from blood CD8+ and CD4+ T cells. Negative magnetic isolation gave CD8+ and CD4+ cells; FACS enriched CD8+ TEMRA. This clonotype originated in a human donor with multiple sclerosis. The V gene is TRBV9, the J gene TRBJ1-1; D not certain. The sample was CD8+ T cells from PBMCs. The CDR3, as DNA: TGTGCCAGCAGCGTTATGATGGGCACTGAAGCTTTCTTT. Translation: CASSVMMGTEAFF.